This entry describes one T cell receptor (beta chain). Its antigen is unknown. Base qualities are not at hand, and no much larger clone is one base apart. The data belong to a study of cytomegalovirus exposure and HLA in healthy donors (TCRdb year 2017). Broadly, across the study: An earlier analysis of approximately 640 of the donors reported approximately 290 Gb of sequence data and 117 million unique TCR beta sequences from about 200 million T cells. About 300 gigabases of sequencing data and tens of millions of unique TCR sequences were included in an early release covering about 600 HLA-typed donors. Of the roughly 430 genotyped donors, over 65% fell in the genetic ancestry cluster associated with self-reported Caucasian donors. The study was designed to test whether signatures of past pathogen exposure could be identified by cataloging public T cell receptors. The T cell repertoires of some 700 subjects were profiled by immunosequencing and related to cytomegalovirus serostatus. In addition to the first cohort of hundreds of subjects, a separate validation cohort of 130 or so different subjects was used. To predict cytomegalovirus infection status, the study combined high-throughput TCR immunosequencing, statistical association of individual TCRs with disease status, and machine learning. A later analysis re-examined previously published TCR beta repertoires from more than 650 donors and added high-resolution HLA genotyping to investigate patterns of TCR occurrence. In the later analysis, no new phenotypic data were used to find candidate immune exposures; instead, reliance was placed on TCR beta sequences and their occurrence across donors. An earlier analysis of 587 of the donors applied high-throughput TCR beta sequencing to assess whether each TCR beta V gene segment acted as functional or pseudogenic. Donor age, sex, ethnicity and CMV serostatus were compiled alongside the repertoire data. A later genetic analysis took genome-wide SNP genotypes for about 55% of the 666 donors and used that subset as a discovery cohort. All discovery cohort repertoires had been generated using a single sequencing platform. HLA typing included class I and class II loci at four-digit resolution. Typing coverage differed by locus: A, B, C, DRB1 and DQB1 were typed in roughly 629-640 donors, DQA1 in about 500, DPA1 in roughly 590, and DPB1 in just under 490. Because of strong linkage in the cohort, five DR-DQ haplotypes were treated as single units for association and clustering. Among 300 to 450 genotyped donors of the cohort, an average of around 240,000 unique TCR beta nucleotide sequences were sequenced per donor, roughly a sixth of them non-productive. Study-wide conclusions, independent of this receptor: Most CMV-associated TCR beta chains appeared to be HLA-restricted in a later analysis, and the HLA associations seemed to be driven largely by CMV exposure. In a later analysis, HLA-associated TCR beta chains were found to be more clonally expanded and to have lower generation probabilities than equally common non-associated chains. According to a later analysis, parvovirus B19, influenza, CMV and Epstein-Barr virus appeared linked to several top co-occurrence clusters. A further reported finding was that TCR beta sequences accurately predicted the HLA-A and HLA-B alleles for most subjects in the first cohort. This cohort had only TCR beta chains sequenced, and the lack of alpha or paired-chain data limited which features could be detected. Sequencing depth was assumed to be roughly uniform across donors in the presence/absence analyses, though that assumption may not hold. Because HLA typing was missing for some donors at each locus, association tests included only the typed subset. Cytomegalovirus status was reported to be diagnosed by the classifier with high specificity and sensitivity in both the original and validation cohorts. A later genetic analysis associated a missense DCLRE1C variant with V-gene and J-gene trimming of TCR beta chains, and an independent cohort replicated the association. When HLA alleles, especially DR and DQ, strongly co-occurred, TCR associations were difficult to assign to individual alleles. Compared with the approximately 670-donor mean, donors in an Asian-associated ancestry cluster had fewer N-insertions in productive TCRs, according to a later genetic analysis. The authors suggested that the approach could potentially be extended to other disease states and immunological phenotypes. Linkage disequilibrium might explain the correlated functional status among segregating V segments, but an unknown experimental factor could not be excluded. For the cohort, immune exposure information was limited to CMV serostatus. Most TCR sequences were seen in very few donors, while some public TCRs were found in many individuals. In vitro tests confirmed that a few of the cytomegalovirus-associated TCR beta chains recognize cytomegalovirus antigens. In an earlier analysis of 450 to 750 of the donors, most TCR beta V segments appeared in productive rearrangements about 87% or about 30% of the time, broadly matching IMGT annotations. A total of roughly 160 TCR beta chains were listed by the study as associated with cytomegalovirus. Specific HLA alleles were associated with 18,000 or so TCR beta sequences at a false discovery rate of 0.05 in a later analysis. A cluster of highly shared sequence variants was judged likely to represent a technical artifact of the sequencing pipeline. The earlier analysis of some 540 of the donors excluded approximately 15 rarely observed V segments, including chromosome 9 orphons, because counts were too low. According to a later analysis, TCR association rates differed among HLA loci, with DRB1 alleles showing the most associated TCRs and HLA-C alleles showing the fewest.

The library was obtained by the immunoSEQ multiplex PCR assay. For the multiplex PCR, a mixture combining 60 forward primers for TCR Vbeta segments and 13 reverse primers for TCR Jbeta segments was used. A multiplex PCR assay on genomic DNA amplified the CDR3 region of rearranged TCR beta genes. Amplified TCR beta libraries were sequenced as 87-base-pair reads on the Illumina HiSeq System. From the authors' description of their analysis: Across the 500 to 750 repertoires, a later analysis counted 60 million to 90 million unique TCR beta chains, 8.5 million to 12 million of which were shared by at least two donors. Raw reads were error-corrected and collapsed into unique sequences by a nearest-neighbor algorithm in which closely related sequences were merged to remove PCR and sequencing errors. V, D and J gene segments were assigned by aligning CDR3 sequences to IMGT reference sequences. Each retained sequence needed at least a six-nucleotide match to both a V gene segment and a J gene segment. Rearrangements were classified as productive when the CDR3 lacked stop codons and remained in frame with V and J, and all other rearrangements were classified as non-productive. Following IMGT convention, CDR3 was defined as the stretch from the second conserved V-encoded cysteine to the conserved J-encoded phenylalanine. The earlier analysis of 550 to 650 of the donors excluded any sequence lacking an unambiguous match to a single V gene segment. In an earlier analysis of around 590 of the donors, a V segment was called functional when productive rearrangements were above 56.7%, and segregating when the standard deviation between donors exceeded 5%. A statistical classification framework was built for diagnosing cytomegalovirus status from the catalog of TCR beta chain sequences. In a later analysis, TCR nucleotide sequences were compared against IMGT/GENE-DB human TR gene sequences so that V and J genes could be assigned. A later analysis assigned CDR3 sequences and most-parsimonious VDJ recombination scenarios with the TCRdist pipeline. In a later analysis, every TCR beta chain was defined by the combination of its CDR3 amino acid sequence and its V-gene family, and reads without a unique V-gene family were dropped. In a later analysis, 450 to 600 highly shared, low-generation-probability nucleotide sequences were removed to address suspected cross-contamination and a sequencing artifact. A later analysis calculated a clonal expansion index for each public chain from normalized within-repertoire ranks of inferred template counts. Generation probabilities in a later analysis came from a VDJ recombination model fitted to out-of-frame rearrangements, and those results were checked against IGoR. Hypergeometric tests were used in a later analysis to score TCR-TCR, TCR-HLA and TCR-CMV co-occurrence, with a repertoire-size bias correction applied to the TCR pairs. A later analysis estimated false discovery rates by permuting HLA or CMV assignments 20 times. In a later analysis, co-occurring TCRs were grouped using DBSCAN, with TCRdist sequence similarity added in when clustering inside HLA-allele-positive subsets. For co-occurrence clustering, repertoires with fewer than 30,000 or more than 120,000 public chains were excluded, along with five repertoires with anomalous nucleotide sharing. In its TCRdb copy, this immuneACCESS table keeps in-frame sequences only and misses some clones. Where compared with another copy, unresolved V genes explain less than half of these, and the others have no known cause. D and trimming were read from the DNA, whereas the V and J calls and clone size are those reported in that table. For this sample the table gives approximately 85,000 clones, of which less than 75% were detected only once. In total, the top ten clones hold over 5% of the sample.

The cohort consisted of hundreds of healthy bone marrow donors. At the time of sampling, every cohort member was nominally healthy, though immune exposures that went unrecorded were likely present. The donor tested CMV seropositive and was one of the 289 seropositive cohort members. A peripheral blood sample was provided by each donor, and peripheral blood mononuclear cells were used for TCR beta sequencing. Genomic DNA was extracted from the blood cell samples with the Qiagen DNeasy Blood Extraction Kit. The TCR originated in a woman in her twenties or thirties in good health and CMV-seropositive. The specimen sequenced was PBMCs.

The nucleotides are TGTGCCAGCAGCGTGAGACAGGGCCGAGAGCAGTACTTC. Its translation reads: CASSVRQGREQYF. The V gene is TRBV9 and the J gene is TRBJ2-7, with 7 middle bases fitting TRBD1. V loses 2 bases at its end and J loses 7 bases; junction bases beyond the gene matches: 6. Reading from cysteine to phenylalanine, the CDR3 counts 13 amino acids. Only the CDR3 DNA is retained, 39 bases long and in frame from the first base. CDR1 and CDR2, per the germline V gene, are SGDLS and YYNGEE.